The 9 T cell receptor beta chains presented below share a single source sample, sequenced in a study of blood T cell repertoires in COVID-19. Libraries were prepared by immunoSEQ multiplex PCR; TCRdb keeps only in-frame clonotypes and omits some of them. The sample holds about 180,000 clones; 83% are singletons and the top ten take 6% to 8%. The sample taken for sequencing was peripheral blood. The receptors shown here come from a woman in her seventies with COVID-19, enrolled during active disease.

This clone appeared a few times. V gene TRBV2 combines with J gene TRBJ2-2; no clear D. V was pared by 7 bases and J by 5 bases, with 11 bases between. This CDR3 contains 13 residues. The germline gives CDR1 SNHLY, CDR2 FYNNEI. This chain's CDR3 is CASTGSPTGELFF. Here the CDR3 DNA reads TGTGCCAGCACGGGTAGCCCAACCGGGGAGCTGTTTTTT.

The rearrangement uses TRBV27 and TRBJ1-4, with D tentatively TRBD1 (5 bases). The CDR3 contains 16 residues. The germline V gene encodes CDR1 MNHEY and CDR2 SMNVEV (reference sequence). Trimming pared 6 bases from V and 8 bases from J, leaving 22 bases between. Here the CDR3 DNA reads TGTGCCAGCAGCCCTGGACCGGGGGGAGCGGTCGAAAAACTGTTTTTT. Residues: CASSPGPGGAVEKLFF.

J is TRBJ2-2 and V is TRBV7-9, with 13 bases matching TRBD2. The germline V gene has CDR1 SEHNR and CDR2 FQNEAQ (reference sequence). This CDR3 is 16 amino acids long. V was pared by 5 bases and J by 4 bases, with 4 bases of the junction left unmatched. The DNA of the CDR3 is TGTGCCAGCAGCCGACTAGCGGGAGGACCCACCGGGGAGCTGTTTTTT. This encodes CASSRLAGGPTGELFF.

The rearrangement uses TRBV6-6 and TRBJ1-5; weak D call: TRBD1 (5 bases). The CDR3 consists of 16 residues. Trimming stripped 2 bases from V and 4 bases from J, with 15 bases between. CDR1 and CDR2 (germline): MNHNY, SVGAGI (reference sequence). This chain's CDR3 is CASSYTSRGTNQPQHF. The CDR3 DNA follows: TGTGCCAGCAGTTACACCTCTCGTGGGACTAATCAGCCCCAGCATTTT.

V and J are TRBV6-5 and TRBJ1-1; D gene unclear. The CDR3 extends over 13 amino acids. The germline V gene encodes CDR1 MNHEY and CDR2 SVGAGI. Trimming stripped 5 bases from V and 1 base from J, with 8 bases between. The CDR3 DNA sequence: TGTGCCAGCAGTCACCGAGGGAACACTGAAGCTTTCTTT. Translating gives CASSHRGNTEAFF.

This chain links TRBV5-1 with TRBJ1-1, with 9 positions matching TRBD1. Losses at the gene ends were 7 bases for V and 4 bases for J; bases not matched to a gene: 8. This CDR3 region has 14 residues. Germline CDR1 reads SGHRS; CDR2 reads YFSETQ. CDR3 residues: CASGNGQGPTEAFF. The DNA of the CDR3 is TGCGCCAGCGGCAACGGACAGGGGCCCACTGAAGCTTTCTTT.

The rearrangement joins TRBV19 to TRBJ1-1, with 8 bases that match TRBD1. The germline gives CDR1 LNHDA, CDR2 SQIVND (reference sequence). Germline trimming cut 8 bases from V and 2 bases from J; bases unmatched to any gene: 7. The CDR3 extends over 14 amino acids. CDR3 nucleotide sequence: TGTGCCAGTTCCCGGGACAGGTTCAACACTGAAGCTTTCTTT. Protein sequence: CASSRDRFNTEAFF.

The rearrangement joins TRBV6-1 to TRBJ2-1; 12 bases agree with TRBD2. The CDR3 loop spans 15 amino acids. V lost 2 bases, J lost 10 bases, and 6 bases stayed unmatched. The V gene's germline CDR1 is MNHNS and CDR2 SASEGT. The CDR3 sequence: CASSELTSGSEEQFF. The DNA of the CDR3 is TGTGCCAGCAGTGAATTGACTAGCGGGAGTGAAGAGCAGTTCTTC.

V gene TRBV5-4 combines with J gene TRBJ2-7; 8 nucleotides agree with TRBD1. The CDR3 is 14 residues long. The junction had 5 bases not matched to a gene; V was cut back by 4 bases and J by 2 bases. Germline V gives CDR1 SGHNT, CDR2 YYREEE (reference sequence). CDR3 loop: CASSRTGLPYEQYF. The CDR3 DNA is TGTGCCAGCAGCCGGACAGGGCTCCCCTACGAGCAGTACTTC.